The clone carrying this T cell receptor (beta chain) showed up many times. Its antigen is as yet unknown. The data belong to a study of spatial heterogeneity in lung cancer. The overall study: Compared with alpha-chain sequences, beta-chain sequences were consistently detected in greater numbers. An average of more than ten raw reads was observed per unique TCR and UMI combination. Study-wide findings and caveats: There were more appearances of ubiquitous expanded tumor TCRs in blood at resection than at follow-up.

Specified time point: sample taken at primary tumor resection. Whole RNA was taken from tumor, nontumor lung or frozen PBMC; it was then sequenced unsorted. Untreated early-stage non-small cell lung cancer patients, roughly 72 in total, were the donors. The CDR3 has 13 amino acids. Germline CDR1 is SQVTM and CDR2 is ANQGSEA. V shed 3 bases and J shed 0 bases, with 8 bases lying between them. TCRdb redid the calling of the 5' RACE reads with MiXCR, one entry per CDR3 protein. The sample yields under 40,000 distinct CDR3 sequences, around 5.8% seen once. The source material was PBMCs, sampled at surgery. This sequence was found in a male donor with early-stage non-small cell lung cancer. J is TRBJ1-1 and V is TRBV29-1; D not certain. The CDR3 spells CSVEKQMNTEAFF. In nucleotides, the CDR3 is TGCAGCGTTGAGAAACAGATGAACACTGAAGCTTTCTTT.